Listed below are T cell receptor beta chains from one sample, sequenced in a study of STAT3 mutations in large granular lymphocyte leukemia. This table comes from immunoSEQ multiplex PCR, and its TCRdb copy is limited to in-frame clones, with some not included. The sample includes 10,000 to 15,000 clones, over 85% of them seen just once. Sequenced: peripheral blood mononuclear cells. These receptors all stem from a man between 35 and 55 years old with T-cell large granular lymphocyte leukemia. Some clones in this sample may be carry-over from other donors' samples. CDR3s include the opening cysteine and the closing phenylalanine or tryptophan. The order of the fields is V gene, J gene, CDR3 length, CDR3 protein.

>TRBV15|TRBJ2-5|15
CATSRDGGLEETQYF
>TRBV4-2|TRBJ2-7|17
CASSQDLGAWDSYEQYF
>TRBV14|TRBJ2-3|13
CASSLGGPDTQYF
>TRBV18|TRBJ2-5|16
CASSPTLRQGQETQYF
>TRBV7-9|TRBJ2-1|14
CASSLGGTRMEQFF
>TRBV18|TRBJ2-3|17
CASSPPWGASSTDTQYF
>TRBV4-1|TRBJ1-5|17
CASSQEGGARGDQPQHF
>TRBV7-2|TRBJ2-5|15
CASSPRGQGGETQYF
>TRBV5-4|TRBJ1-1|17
CASRRSPGQFYGTEAFF
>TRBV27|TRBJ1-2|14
CASSLAPGLYGYTF
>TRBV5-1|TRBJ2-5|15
CASNFGRSGQETQYF
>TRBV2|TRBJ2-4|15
CASSEGRRTANIQYF
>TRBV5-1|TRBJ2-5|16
CASSLGEWQLQETQYF
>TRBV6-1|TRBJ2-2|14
CASSPQGTLGELFF
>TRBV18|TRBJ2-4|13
CASSPLAKNIQYF
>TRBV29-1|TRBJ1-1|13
CSVDKGDGTEAFF
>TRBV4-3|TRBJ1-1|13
CASSQDGATGAFF
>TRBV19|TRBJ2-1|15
CASLEETGERHEQFF
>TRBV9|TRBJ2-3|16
CASSVIPGASTDTQYF
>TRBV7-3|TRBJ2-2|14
CASSLTLAGGELFF
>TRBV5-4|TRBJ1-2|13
CASSLGGSYGYTF
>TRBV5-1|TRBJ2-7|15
CASSLAGTQVGEQYF
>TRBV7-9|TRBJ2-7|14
CASSSQGASYEQYF
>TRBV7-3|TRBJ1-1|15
CASSPVGQGSGGAFF
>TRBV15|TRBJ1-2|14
CATSRDKGPDGYTF
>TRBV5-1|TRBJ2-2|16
CASSLEQRTDTGELFF
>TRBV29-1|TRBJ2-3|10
CSVGTDTQYF
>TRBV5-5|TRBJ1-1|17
CASSFVGAAGGGTEAFF
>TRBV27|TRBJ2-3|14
CASSLEQGTDTQYF
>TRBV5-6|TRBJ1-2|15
CASSKRDRPWDGYTF
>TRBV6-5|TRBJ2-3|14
CASSLAGGTDTQYF
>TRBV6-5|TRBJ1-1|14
CASSPRTSATEAFF
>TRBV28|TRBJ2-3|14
CASSLAAYTDTQYF
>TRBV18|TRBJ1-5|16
CASSPLPGLSNQPQHF
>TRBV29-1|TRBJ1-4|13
CSVKAGGDEKLFF
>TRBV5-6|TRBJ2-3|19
CASSLGAVPRQGWADTQYF
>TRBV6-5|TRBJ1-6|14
CASSPAGRNSPLHF